One sample yielded the 16 T cell receptor beta chains listed below, sequenced in a study of technical replicates of blood from a few donors. Sequencing used immunoSEQ multiplex PCR; TCRdb keeps in-frame clones, though not all of them. The top ten hold roughly 0.25% of the sample, which has around 70,000 clones, 85% to 95% seen once. The sample taken for sequencing was T cells isolated from PBMCs. The receptors here all came from a human donor in good health.

This clone was detected once. J is TRBJ2-1 and V is TRBV5-1, with 8 bases aligning to TRBD1. V trimming: 1 base; J trimming: 2 bases; junction bases outside the gene matches: 2. Per germline, CDR1 SGHRS and CDR2 YFSETQ. This CDR3 is 15 amino acids long. The CDR3 spells CASSLLQGAYNEQFF. In DNA form, the CDR3 reads TGCGCCAGCAGCTTGTTACAGGGGGCCTACAATGAGCAGTTCTTC.

The chain carries TRBV11-2 and TRBJ2-3, with TRBD2 as a possible D gene (6 bases). CDR1 SGHAT and CDR2 FQNNGV come from the germline V gene. This CDR3 region has 14 residues. Trimming left V 1 base short and J 3 bases short, with 8 bases between. The DNA for the CDR3 is TGTGCCAGCAGCTTAGCGGGACTTACAGATACGCAGTATTTT. As protein: CASSLAGLTDTQYF.

This clone was counted a single time. The chain joins TRBV5-1 to TRBJ2-7; TRBD1 aligns across 8 bases. V lost 3 bases and J lost 4; bases outside the gene matches: 6. CDR1 and CDR2 from the germline V gene are SGHRS and YFSETQ. There are 14 residues in the CDR3. For the CDR3, the DNA is TGCGCCAGCAGCTACGGGACAGGACAATACGAGCAGTACTTC. Protein sequence: CASSYGTGQYEQYF.

This chain links TRBV5-1 with TRBJ2-1, with D uncertain. This CDR3 spans 16 amino acids. Looked up from germline, CDR1 is SGHRS and CDR2 is YFSETQ. Trimming stripped 6 bases from V and 10 bases from J, with 26 bases between. Here the CDR3 DNA reads TGCGCCAGCACCTACGATATTAGACCCGACTTCGGCGAGCAGTTCTTC. It yields the protein CASTYDIRPDFGEQFF.

V and J are TRBV9 and TRBJ2-7; no firm D call. Between the trimmed V and J ends, which lost 4 bases and 1 base, there was a span of 12 bases. Germline values: CDR1 SGDLS, CDR2 YYNGEE. The CDR3 is 14 amino acids. The DNA for the CDR3 is TGTGCCAGCAGCCCGAACCGCGGTTCCTACGAGCAGTACTTC. It encodes CASSPNRGSYEQYF.

The rearrangement links TRBV19 to TRBJ1-3; 7 nucleotides match TRBD1. V lost 6 bases to trimming and J lost 9 bases; unmatched junction nucleotides: 11. This CDR3 spans 14 amino acids. The germline gives CDR1 LNHDA, CDR2 SQIVND (reference sequence). For the CDR3, the DNA is TGTGCCAGTAGGTACGACAGGGACATCGGCACCATATATTTT. Amino acid sequence: CASRYDRDIGTIYF.

V gene TRBV18 combines with J gene TRBJ1-5; 10 bases agree with TRBD1. This CDR3 is 14 amino acids long. J was trimmed by 4 bases and V by 6 bases; bases with no gene match: 3. Germline CDR1 KGHSH, CDR2 LQKENI. This CDR3 reads CASSGTGVNQPQHF. CDR3 coding DNA: TGTGCCAGCTCGGGGACAGGGGTTAATCAGCCCCAGCATTTT.

The V call is TRBV19, the J call TRBJ2-3; tentative D call: TRBD2 (6 bases). The CDR3 extends over 15 amino acids. The germline V and J ends were trimmed by 6 bases and 0 bases, with 13 bases remaining between them. The germline CDR1 and CDR2 sequences are LNHDA and SQIVND (reference sequence). The CDR3 here is CASSPGLSSTDTQYF. The CDR3 nucleotides read TGTGCCAGTAGCCCGGGACTCTCTAGCACAGATACGCAGTATTTT.

This chain connects TRBV28 to TRBJ2-7, with D possibly TRBD1 on 6 matching bases. CDR3 length: 14 amino acids. V gave up 10 bases and J gave up 5 bases, with 21 bases separating them. From germline, CDR1 is MDHEN and CDR2 SYDVKM. CDR3: CATNGLGRGHEQYF. DNA for the CDR3: TGTGCCACCAACGGCTTGGGCAGGGGCCACGAGCAGTACTTC.

This chain joins TRBV5-1 and TRBJ2-7; maybe TRBD2 (6 bases). The CDR3 runs to 14 residues. Germline V CDR1 and CDR2: SGHRS, YFSETQ. V was trimmed by 0 bases and J by 5 bases, leaving 12 bases between them. The CDR3 nucleotides are TGCGCCAGCAGCTTGGGCGGGGTAAATGACGAGCAGTACTTC. Its protein is CASSLGGVNDEQYF.

The V call is TRBV18, the J call TRBJ1-2, with 8 nucleotides matching TRBD1. CDR3 length: 16 residues. V shed 4 bases and J 8 bases; nucleotides not matched to a gene: 15. Germline CDR1 KGHSH, CDR2 LQKENI. As DNA, the CDR3 is TGTGCCAGCTCACAATCCGGGACAGGCGGTTCCGGAGGCTACACCTTC. It encodes CASSQSGTGGSGGYTF.

The V and J genes are TRBV15 and TRBJ1-5; 7 bases match TRBD1. Germline lookup yields CDR1 LNHNV and CDR2 YYDKDF (reference sequence). CDR3 size: 15 residues. Losses at the gene ends were 1 base for V and 4 bases for J; bases not matched to a gene: 4. The CDR3 DNA reads as TGTGCCACCAGCAGAGGGGCCAGGGGGAATCAGCCCCAGCATTTT. Amino acid sequence: CATSRGARGNQPQHF.

Worth noting for this clone: At one boundary the junction diverges from the germline segment, which might be a read error. V and J are TRBV18 and TRBJ2-1, with 13 bases matching TRBD2. The CDR3 is 16 residues long. Germline assignment: CDR1 KGHSH and CDR2 LQKENI. The chain's CDR3 is CASSPPGTSGINEQFF. CDR3 nucleotide sequence: TGTGCCAGCTCACCACCGGGGACTAGCGGGATTAATGAACAGTTCTTC.

J is TRBJ2-2 and V is TRBV6-6, with 7 bases aligning to TRBD2. This CDR3 comprises 15 residues. With 4 bases clipped from V and 3 bases from J, the junction kept 5 bases outside the gene matches. Germline V gene data show CDR1 as MNHNY and CDR2 as SVGAGI (reference sequence). The CDR3 here is CASSFRLAHTGELFF. DNA for the CDR3: TGTGCCAGCAGTTTTAGACTAGCACACACCGGGGAGCTGTTTTTT.

V is TRBV27 and J is TRBJ1-5; perhaps TRBD1 as D (6 bases). The CDR3 runs to 15 residues. The germline V and J ends were trimmed by 5 bases and 2 bases, with 13 bases remaining between them. From germline, CDR1 is MNHEY and CDR2 SMNVEV (reference sequence). In nucleotides, the CDR3 is TGTGCCAGCAGTCGAGCTAGGACAGGCAATCAGCCCCAGCATTTT. It translates to CASSRARTGNQPQHF.

The rearrangement links TRBV28 to TRBJ2-6; 9 bases fit TRBD2. Germline V gene lookup returns CDR1 MDHEN and CDR2 SYDVKM. V was pared by 5 bases and J by 0 bases, with 11 bases of the junction left unmatched. The CDR3 has 19 amino acids. The CDR3 region is CASSTSGWPLGSGANVLTF. The CDR3 nucleotides read TGTGCCAGCAGTACTAGCGGGTGGCCTCTGGGCTCTGGGGCCAACGTCCTGACTTTC.